The following is a T cell receptor (beta chain) sequence with its context. What it binds is unknown. The source of the sample is a study of cytomegalovirus exposure and HLA in healthy donors. Study conclusions and caveats: Published work reported that the classifier diagnosed cytomegalovirus status with high specificity and sensitivity. In a later analysis, TCR beta V- and J-gene trimming showed a link to a missense DCLRE1C variant. Roughly 170 TCR beta chains were listed as cytomegalovirus-associated. The productive fraction for most TCR beta V segments was about 87% or about 30% in an earlier analysis.

PCR used 60 Vbeta primers and 13 Jbeta primers. The protocol was immunoSEQ multiplex PCR, while the TCRdb copy is restricted to in-frame clones and leaves out a portion. The sample lists 75,000 to 100,000 clones; over 75% were seen once. V was cut by 4 bases and J by 4 bases, with 10 bases left in between. The CDR3 consists of 13 residues. The germline V gene has CDR1 MNHEY and CDR2 SMNVEV (reference sequence). Sequencing was performed on PBMCs. The sequence was collected from a man aged 35-49 years in good health and CMV-seropositive. The rearrangement uses TRBV27 and TRBJ1-2; the D gene is possibly TRBD1 (6 bases). Here the CDR3 DNA reads TGTGCCAGCAGTTACAGGGAAGGCTATGGCTACACCTTC. Translating gives CASSYREGYGYTF.